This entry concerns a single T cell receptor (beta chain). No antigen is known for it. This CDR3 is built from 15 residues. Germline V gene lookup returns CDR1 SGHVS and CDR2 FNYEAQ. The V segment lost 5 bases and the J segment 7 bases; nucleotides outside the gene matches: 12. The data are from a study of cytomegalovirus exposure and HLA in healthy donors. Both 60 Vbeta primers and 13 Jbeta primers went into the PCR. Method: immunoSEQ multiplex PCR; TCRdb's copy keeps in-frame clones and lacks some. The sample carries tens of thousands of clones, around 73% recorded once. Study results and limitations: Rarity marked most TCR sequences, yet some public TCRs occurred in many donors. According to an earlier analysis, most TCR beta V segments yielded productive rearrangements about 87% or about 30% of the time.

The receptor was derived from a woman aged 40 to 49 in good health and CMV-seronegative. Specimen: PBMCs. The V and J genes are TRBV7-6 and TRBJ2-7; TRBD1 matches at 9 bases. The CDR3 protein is CASSKGGTGLREQYF. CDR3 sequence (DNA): TGTGCCAGCAGCAAGGGGGGGACAGGGCTACGAGAGCAGTACTTC.